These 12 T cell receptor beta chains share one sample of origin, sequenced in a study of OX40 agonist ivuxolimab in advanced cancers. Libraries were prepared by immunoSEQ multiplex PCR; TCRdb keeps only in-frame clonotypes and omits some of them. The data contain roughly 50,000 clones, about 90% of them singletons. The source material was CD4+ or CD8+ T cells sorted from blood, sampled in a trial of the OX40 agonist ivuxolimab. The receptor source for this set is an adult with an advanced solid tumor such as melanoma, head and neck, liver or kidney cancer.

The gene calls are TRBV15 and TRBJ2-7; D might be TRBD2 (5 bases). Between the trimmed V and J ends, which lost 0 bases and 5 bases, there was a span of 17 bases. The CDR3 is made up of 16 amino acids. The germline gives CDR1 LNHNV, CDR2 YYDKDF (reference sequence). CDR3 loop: CATSRDSGLLLDEQYF. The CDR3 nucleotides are TGTGCCACCAGCAGAGATTCCGGCCTCCTACTAGACGAGCAGTACTTC.

CDR3 bases: TGTGCCAGCAGCCCGGCAGTGGACTATGGCTACACCTTC. It specifies CASSPAVDYGYTF. The rearrangement joins TRBV7-9 to TRBJ1-2; the D is unclear. The germline gives CDR1 SEHNR, CDR2 FQNEAQ (reference sequence). The CDR3 is 13 residues long. Trimming shortened V by 5 bases and J by 3 bases, and 10 bases separated the two germline ends.

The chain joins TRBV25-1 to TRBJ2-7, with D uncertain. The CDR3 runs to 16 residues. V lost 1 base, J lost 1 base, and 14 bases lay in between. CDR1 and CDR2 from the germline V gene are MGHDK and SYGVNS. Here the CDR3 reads CASSESFLDRSYEQYF. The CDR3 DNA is TGTGCCAGCAGTGAATCCTTTCTAGATAGGTCCTACGAGCAGTACTTC.

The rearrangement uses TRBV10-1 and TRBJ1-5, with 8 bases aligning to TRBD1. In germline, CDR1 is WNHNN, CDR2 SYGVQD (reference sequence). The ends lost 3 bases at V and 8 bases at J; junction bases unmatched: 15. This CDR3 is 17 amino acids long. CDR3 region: CASSDSLTGTGVEPQHF. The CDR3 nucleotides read TGCGCCAGCAGTGATTCGTTGACAGGGACAGGCGTAGAGCCCCAGCATTTT.

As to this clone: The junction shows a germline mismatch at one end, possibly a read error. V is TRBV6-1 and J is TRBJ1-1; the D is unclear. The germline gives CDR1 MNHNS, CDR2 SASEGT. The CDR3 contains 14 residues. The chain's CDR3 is CASGEVPTPAEAFF. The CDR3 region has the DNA TGTGCCAGCGGTGAAGTCCCCACACCCGCTGAAGCTTTCTTT.

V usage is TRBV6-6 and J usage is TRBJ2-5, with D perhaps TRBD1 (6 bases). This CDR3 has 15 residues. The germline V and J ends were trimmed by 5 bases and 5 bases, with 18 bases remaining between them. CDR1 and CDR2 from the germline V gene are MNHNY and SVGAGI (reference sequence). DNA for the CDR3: TGTGCCAGCAGTCGGGTACAGGGAACGGGGGAGACCCAGTACTTC. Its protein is CASSRVQGTGETQYF.

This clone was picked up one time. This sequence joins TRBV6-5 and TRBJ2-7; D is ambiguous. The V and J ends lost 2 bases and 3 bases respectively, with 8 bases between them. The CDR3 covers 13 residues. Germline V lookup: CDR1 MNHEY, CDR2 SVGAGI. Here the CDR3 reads CASSYGLGYEQYF. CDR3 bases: TGTGCCAGCAGTTACGGCCTAGGCTACGAGCAGTACTTC.

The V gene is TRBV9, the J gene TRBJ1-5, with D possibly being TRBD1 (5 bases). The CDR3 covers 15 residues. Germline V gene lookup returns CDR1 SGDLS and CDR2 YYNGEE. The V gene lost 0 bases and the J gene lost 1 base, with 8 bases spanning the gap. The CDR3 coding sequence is TGTGCCAGCAGCGTAGGCGACAGAAGCAATCAGCCCCAGCATTTT. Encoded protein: CASSVGDRSNQPQHF. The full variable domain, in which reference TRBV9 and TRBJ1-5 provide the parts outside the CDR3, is DSGVTQTPKHLITATGQRVTLRCSPRSGDLSVYWYQQSLDQGLQFLIQYYNGEERAKGNILERFSAQQFPDLHSELNLSSLELGDSALYFCASSVGDRSNQPQHFGDGTRLSIL.

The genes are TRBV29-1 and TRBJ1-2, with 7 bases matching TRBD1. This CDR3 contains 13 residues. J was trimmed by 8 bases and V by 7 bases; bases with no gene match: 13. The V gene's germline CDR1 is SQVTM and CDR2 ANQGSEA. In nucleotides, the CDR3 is TGCAGCGCGAGACGACAGGGAGGAATCGGCTACACCTTC. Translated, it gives CSARRQGGIGYTF.

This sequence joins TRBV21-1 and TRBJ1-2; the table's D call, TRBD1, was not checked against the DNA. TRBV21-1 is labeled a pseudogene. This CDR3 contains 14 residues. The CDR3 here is CASSKTDRDHGYTF. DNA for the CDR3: TGTGCCAGCAGCAAAACGGACAGGGATCATGGCTACACCTTC.

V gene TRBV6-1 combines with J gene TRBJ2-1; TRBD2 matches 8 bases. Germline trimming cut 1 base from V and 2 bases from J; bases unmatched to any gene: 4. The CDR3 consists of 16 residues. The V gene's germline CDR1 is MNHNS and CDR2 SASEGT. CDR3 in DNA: TGTGCCAGCAGTGAAGATTCGGGGGGGCCCTACAATGAGCAGTTCTTC. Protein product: CASSEDSGGPYNEQFF.

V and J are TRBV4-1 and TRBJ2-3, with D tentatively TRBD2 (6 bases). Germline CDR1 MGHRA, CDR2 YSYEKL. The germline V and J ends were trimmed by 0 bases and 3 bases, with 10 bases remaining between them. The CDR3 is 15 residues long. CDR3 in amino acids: CASSQEGLGTDTQYF. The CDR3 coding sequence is TGCGCCAGCAGCCAAGAGGGACTCGGGACAGATACGCAGTATTTT.